The source of this TCR beta chain is a study of blood T cell repertoires in COVID-19. As for the study in general: The United States, Italy and Spain were the sources of the acute and convalescent COVID-19 samples. PBMCs, B-cell-depleted T cells, or T cells were the source of the cDNA or gDNA that made up the material.

Seattle enrolled patients during active infection and tracked them longitudinally. Assay used: immunoSEQ multiplex PCR; TCRdb lists only in-frame clones, some missing. This table has more than 200,000 clones, approximately 90% appearing once. Trimming cost V 7 bases and J 2 bases; bases outside gene matches: 9. The CDR3 consists of 16 residues. Germline V gene data show CDR1 as LNHDA and CDR2 as SQIVND (reference sequence). The V call is TRBV19, the J call TRBJ2-2, with TRBD2 matching over 8 bases. This receptor was taken from a young man with COVID-19, enrolled during active disease. Source material: peripheral blood. Written as DNA, the CDR3 is TGTGCCAGTACCTTCTTAGCGGGGCAAAACACCGGGGAGCTGTTTTTT. It specifies CASTFLAGQNTGELFF.